This is a list of T cell receptor beta chains from one sample in a study of lymphopenia after photon versus proton radiotherapy. Libraries were prepared by immunoSEQ multiplex PCR; TCRdb keeps only in-frame clonotypes and omits some of them. The table lists 10,000 to 15,000 clones, 88% of them singletons, with around 3.4% in the top ten. The material sequenced was peripheral blood, taken from a patient treated with photon-based radiotherapy. These TCRs come from a man in his sixties with pancreatic cancer. Both conserved end residues are part of each CDR3. D genes are given only for firm matches. Rows give clone size only sometimes, using once, few, many, or a class for an expanded clone.

J gene	clone size	D gene	V gene	CDR3 DNA	CDR3 protein
TRBJ2-5	.	.	TRBV7-7	TGTGCCAGCAGCTCTTCGACAGTCCAAGAGACCCAGTACTTC	CASSSSTVQETQYF
TRBJ2-5	.	.	TRBV9	TGTGCCAGCAGCATCACGAGTTCGGGACATTTACAAGAGACCCAGTACTTC	CASSITSSGHLQETQYF
TRBJ1-5	.	.	TRBV25-1	TGTGCCAGCAGTGAGGCCAGGGCAGATCAGCCCCAGCATTTT	CASSEARADQPQHF
TRBJ2-5	.	.	TRBV5-1	TGCGCCAGCAGCTTGGATCCTGGGGTAGGGGCCCAGTACTTC	CASSLDPGVGAQYF
TRBJ2-3	.	.	TRBV4-2	TGTGCCAGCAGCAGCCCGGGCACAGATACGCAGTATTTT	CASSSPGTDTQYF
TRBJ1-5	.	.	TRBV19	TGTGCCAGTAGTATAAGTTTCAGGGGAAATAGCAATCAGCCCCAGCATTTT	CASSISFRGNSNQPQHF
TRBJ2-3	.	.	TRBV19	TGTGCCAGTAGTACAGACCTCGGGACGGATTCGAGCACAGATACGCAGTATTTT	CASSTDLGTDSSTDTQYF
TRBJ2-7	.	TRBD1	TRBV5-5	TGTGCCAGCAGCCAGGCCCCACAGGGGCCCTACGAGCAGTACTTC	CASSQAPQGPYEQYF
TRBJ2-5	.	.	TRBV11-3	TGTGCCAGCAGCTTAGGGGGCAGTCAAGAGACCCAGTACTTC	CASSLGGSQETQYF
TRBJ2-7	once	.	TRBV7-9	TGTGCCAGCAGCCGCGCGGAGGGACCCTACGAGCAGTACTTC	CASSRAEGPYEQYF
TRBJ1-1	.	.	TRBV27	TGTGCCAGCAGTTTTCGGCAGGGTCGCACTGAAGCTTTCTTT	CASSFRQGRTEAFF
TRBJ1-2	.	.	TRBV7-6	TGTGCCAGCAGCTTATCTGGGATAAGGGGTGGCTACACCTTC	CASSLSGIRGGYTF
TRBJ2-7	.	.	TRBV11-1	TGTGCCAGCAGCTTAGAGCGGAGGGGGGCGCGTGGCTACTACGAGCAGTACTTC	CASSLERRGARGYYEQYF
TRBJ1-1	.	TRBD1	TRBV27	TGTGCCAGCCAACGACAGGGCTGGGACACTGAAGCTTTCTTT	CASQRQGWDTEAFF
TRBJ1-5	.	.	TRBV14	TGTGCCAGCAGCAAGACAGGCGGTCAGCCCCAGCATTTT	CASSKTGGQPQHF
TRBJ1-5	.	.	TRBV30	TGTCCGGGCCTCCCCCGCCGGTCAGCCCCAGCATTT	CPGLPRRSAPAF
TRBJ2-6	.	.	TRBV7-2	TGTGCCAGCAGACTACAGAGAACTGGGGCCAACGTCCTGACTTTC	CASRLQRTGANVLTF
TRBJ2-1	.	.	TRBV5-1	TGCGCCAGCAGCTTTAGTCCCGAATCCTACAATGAGCAGTTCTTC	CASSFSPESYNEQFF
TRBJ1-4	.	.	TRBV18	TGTGCCAGCTCACCACCGGGGTCGGCCTTTCCAACTAATGAAAAACTGTTTTTT	CASSPPGSAFPTNEKLFF
TRBJ1-1	.	TRBD1	TRBV7-8	TGTGCCAGCAGCTTAGTGGGCAGGGGGTCCTACATGAACACTGAAGCTTTCTTT	CASSLVGRGSYMNTEAFF
TRBJ2-5	.	.	TRBV7-9	TGTGCCAGCAGCTTTGGGCGGACACAAGAGACCCAGTACTTC	CASSFGRTQETQYF
TRBJ2-3	once	.	TRBV9	TGTGCCAGCAGCGCCTTACTTCGGGATACGCAGTATTTT	CASSALLRDTQYF
TRBJ1-1	.	.	TRBV2	TGTGCCAGCAGTGATAGGGGGAACACTGAAGCTTTCTTT	CASSDRGNTEAFF
TRBJ1-1	.	TRBD1	TRBV7-9	TGTGCCAGCTCCGGGACAGGGGTCGGGTTTGAAGCTTTCTTT	CASSGTGVGFEAFF
TRBJ1-2	few	TRBD1	TRBV18	TGTGCCAGCTCAACGACAGGGGGCTATGGCTACACCTTC	CASSTTGGYGYTF
TRBJ1-2	.	.	TRBV20-1	TGCAGTGCAAATGACAACTATGGCTACACCTTC	CSANDNYGYTF
TRBJ2-7	.	TRBD2	TRBV11-2	TGTGCCAGCAGCCCAACTAGCGGCTGGATGCCCTACGAGCAGTACTTC	CASSPTSGWMPYEQYF
TRBJ2-7	.	.	TRBV7-2	TGTGCCAGCAGCTTAACGACTACCTACGAGCAGTACTTC	CASSLTTTYEQYF
TRBJ2-5	.	TRBD2	TRBV7-2	TGTGCCAGCAGCTTAGGGGGGACTAGCGCGGAGACCCAGTACTTC	CASSLGGTSAETQYF
TRBJ2-2	.	TRBD1	TRBV7-2	TGTGCCAGCAGCTTAGCTACAGGGGTGGACACCGGGGAGCTGTTTTTT	CASSLATGVDTGELFF
TRBJ2-7	.	.	TRBV2	TGTGCCAGCGGAGACGAGCAGTACTTC	CASGDEQYF
TRBJ1-2	once	.	TRBV9	TGTGCCAGCAGTGCACCCCGGGGGAGCTATGGCTACACCTTC	CASSAPRGSYGYTF
TRBJ2-7	.	TRBD2	TRBV9	TGTGCCAGCAGCGTAGGTCTAGCGGGCCACTCCTACGAGCAGTACTTC	CASSVGLAGHSYEQYF
TRBJ2-7	once	TRBD1	TRBV11-1	TGTGCCAGCAGCTTAGACGCAGGGGGCGACTCCTACGAGCAGTACTTC	CASSLDAGGDSYEQYF
TRBJ1-2	.	.	TRBV28	TGTGCCAGCAGTTTACTAGATTTGGACAGCCTCCCCTATGGCTACACCTTC	CASSLLDLDSLPYGYTF
TRBJ1-1	.	.	TRBV20-1	TGCAGTGCTAGGAGTAACACTGAAGCTTTCTTT	CSARSNTEAFF
TRBJ1-3	.	.	TRBV5-4	TGTGCCAGCAGCTTGTATGACTCTGGAAACACCATATATTTT	CASSLYDSGNTIYF
TRBJ2-1	once	TRBD1	TRBV6-6	TGTGCCGCTAGGGACAGCTCCTACAATGAGCAGTTCTTC	CAARDSSYNEQFF
TRBJ2-3	.	.	TRBV5-6	TGTGCCAGCAGCCCCCGGTGGGATATGGGCACAGATACGCAGTATTTT	CASSPRWDMGTDTQYF
TRBJ2-1	.	TRBD1	TRBV6-5	TGTGCCAGCAGGACAGGGGGCGAGTCCTACAATGAGCAGTTCTTC	CASRTGGESYNEQFF
TRBJ1-4	.	.	TRBV5-8	TGTGCCAGCAGCCCACAGGCACTGACTAATGAAAAACTGTTTTTT	CASSPQALTNEKLFF
TRBJ1-1	.	.	TRBV5-1	TGCGCCAGCAGCTTTACAGTGAACACTGAAGCTTTCTTT	CASSFTVNTEAFF
TRBJ2-5	once	TRBD1	TRBV4-1	TGCGCCAGCAGCTCCCGGACAGGGGAGACCCAGTACTTC	CASSSRTGETQYF
TRBJ2-5	.	.	TRBV18	TGTGCCAGCTCACCACCGATTGGATTAGCGGACCAAGAGACCCAGTACTTC	CASSPPIGLADQETQYF
TRBJ2-4	.	TRBD1	TRBV2	TGTGCCAGCAGTCGAGACAGGGGCGAAAACATTCAGTACTTC	CASSRDRGENIQYF
TRBJ2-7	.	TRBD1	TRBV10-1	TGCGCCAGCAGTGAGGGGGACAGCATTTACGAGCAGTACTTC	CASSEGDSIYEQYF